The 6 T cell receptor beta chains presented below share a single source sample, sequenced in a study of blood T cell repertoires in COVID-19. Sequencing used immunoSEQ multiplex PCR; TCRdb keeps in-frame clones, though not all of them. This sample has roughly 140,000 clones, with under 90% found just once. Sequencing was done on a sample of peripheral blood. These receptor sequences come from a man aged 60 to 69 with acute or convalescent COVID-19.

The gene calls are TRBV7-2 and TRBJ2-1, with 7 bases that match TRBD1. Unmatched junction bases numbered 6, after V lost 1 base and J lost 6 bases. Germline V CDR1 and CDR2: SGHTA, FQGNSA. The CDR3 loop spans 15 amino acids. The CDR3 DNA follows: TGTGCCAGCAGCTTAGACTCGAGGACAGGCAATGAGCAGTTCTTC. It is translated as CASSLDSRTGNEQFF.

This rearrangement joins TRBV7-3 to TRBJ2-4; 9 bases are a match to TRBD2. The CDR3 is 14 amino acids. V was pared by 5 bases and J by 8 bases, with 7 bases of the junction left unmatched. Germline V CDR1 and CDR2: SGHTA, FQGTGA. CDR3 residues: CASSESGTSHIQYF. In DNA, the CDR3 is TGTGCCAGCAGCGAATCCGGGACTAGCCACATTCAGTACTTC.

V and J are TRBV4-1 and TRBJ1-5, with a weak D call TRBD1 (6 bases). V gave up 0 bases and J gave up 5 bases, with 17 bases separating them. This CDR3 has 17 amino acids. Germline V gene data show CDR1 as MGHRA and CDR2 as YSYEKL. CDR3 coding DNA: TGCGCCAGCAGCCAAGATCCCGCAAGGGGGACCGATCAGCCCCAGCATTTT. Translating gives CASSQDPARGTDQPQHF.

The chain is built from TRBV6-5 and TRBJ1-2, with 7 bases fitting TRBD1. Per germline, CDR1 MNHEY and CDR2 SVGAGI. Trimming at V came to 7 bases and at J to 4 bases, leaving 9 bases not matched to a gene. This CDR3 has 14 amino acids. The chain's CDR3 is CASTTGARGYGYTF. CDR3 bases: TGTGCCAGCACCACAGGGGCTCGGGGCTATGGCTACACCTTC.

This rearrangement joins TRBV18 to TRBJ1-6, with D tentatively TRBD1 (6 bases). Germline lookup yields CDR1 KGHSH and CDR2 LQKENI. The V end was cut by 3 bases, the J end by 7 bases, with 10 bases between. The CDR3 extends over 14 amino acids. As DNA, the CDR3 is TGTGCCAGCTCACCCGGACAGCGAAATTCACCCCTCCACTTT. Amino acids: CASSPGQRNSPLHF.

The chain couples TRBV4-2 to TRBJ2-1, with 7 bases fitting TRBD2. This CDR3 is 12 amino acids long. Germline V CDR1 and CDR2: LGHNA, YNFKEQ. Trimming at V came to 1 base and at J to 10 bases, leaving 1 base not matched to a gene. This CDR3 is CASSQVGGEQFF. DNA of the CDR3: TGTGCCAGCAGCCAAGTGGGGGGGGAGCAGTTCTTC.